One T cell receptor beta chain is described in this entry. It lacks a known antigen. No much larger clone is present one base from it, and per-base qualities are unavailable. The data originate from a study of cytomegalovirus exposure and HLA in healthy donors (dated by TCRdb to about 2017). At the level of the whole study: According to an earlier analysis of around 600 of the donors, about 170 million T cells yielded over 90 million unique TCR beta sequences and about 300 Gb of sequence data. The T cell repertoires of several hundred subjects were profiled by immunosequencing and related to cytomegalovirus serostatus. About five DR-DQ haplotypes were treated as single units for association and clustering because of strong linkage in the cohort. The study was designed to test whether signatures of past pathogen exposure could be identified by cataloging public T cell receptors. The number of typed donors differed by locus: about 620-640 for A, B, C, DRB1 and DQB1; about 520 for DQA1; around 580 for DPA1; and 400 to 480 for DPB1. Along with the approximately 670-subject first cohort, a separate validation cohort of over a hundred different subjects was used. The genetic ancestry cluster associated with self-reported Caucasian donors included around four fifths of the roughly 400 genotyped donors. The later analysis used no new phenotypic data to find candidate immune exposures, relying instead on TCR beta sequences and their occurrence across donors. On average, over 200,000 unique TCR beta nucleotide sequences were sequenced per donor among roughly 430 genotyped donors of the cohort, with 15% to 20% of those sequences being non-productive. A later analysis re-examined previously published TCR beta repertoires from over 500 donors and added high-resolution HLA genotyping to investigate patterns of TCR occurrence. An early release covering 500 to 750 HLA-typed donors comprised 250 to 350 gigabases of sequencing data and some 79 million unique TCR sequences. Both class I and class II loci were covered by HLA typing, at four-digit resolution. The study combined high-throughput TCR immunosequencing, statistical association of individual TCRs with disease status, and machine learning to predict cytomegalovirus infection status. In a later genetic analysis, genome-wide SNP genotypes for about 55% of the roughly 700 donors were used, and that subset was treated as a discovery cohort. Alongside the repertoire data, information on donor age, sex, ethnicity and CMV serostatus was compiled. Every repertoire in the discovery cohort had been generated on one and the same sequencing platform. To decide whether each TCR beta V gene segment behaved as functional or pseudogenic, an earlier analysis of over 500 of the donors relied on high-throughput TCR beta sequencing.

Broad study findings and their caveats: The authors suggested that the approach could potentially be generalized to other disease states and immunological phenotypes. In an earlier analysis of about 550 of the donors, most TCR beta V segments were observed in productive rearrangements about 90% or about 30% of the time, broadly matching IMGT annotations. Roughly 17 rarely observed V segments, including chromosome 9 orphons, were excluded from the earlier analysis of almost 600 of the donors because counts were too low. A later genetic analysis associated a missense DCLRE1C variant with V-gene and J-gene trimming of TCR beta chains, and an independent cohort replicated the association. At a false discovery rate of 0.05, a later analysis linked 16,000 or so TCR beta sequences to specific HLA alleles. A group of highly shared sequence variants was considered likely to be a technical artifact of the sequencing pipeline. A few of the identified cytomegalovirus-associated TCR beta chains were confirmed in vitro to be specific for cytomegalovirus antigens. Correlated functional status among segregating V segments might reflect linkage disequilibrium, but an unknown experimental factor could not be ruled out. In this cohort, only TCR beta chains were sequenced, and detectable features were limited by the absence of alpha or paired-chain data. A further reported finding was that TCR beta sequences accurately predicted the HLA-A and HLA-B alleles for most subjects in the first cohort. Assigning TCR associations to individual alleles was difficult when HLA alleles, especially DR and DQ, strongly co-occurred. In a later analysis, HLA-associated TCR beta chains were found to be more clonally expanded and to have lower generation probabilities than equally common non-associated chains. Some IMGT-functional V segments, including TRBV6-2 and TRBV6-3, could not be distinguished by the 87-base-pair reads and were therefore excluded. Most CMV-associated TCR beta chains appeared to be HLA-restricted in a later analysis, and the HLA associations seemed to be driven largely by CMV exposure. A later analysis reported that several top co-occurrence clusters appeared linked to parvovirus B19, influenza, CMV and Epstein-Barr virus. The only immune exposure information available for the cohort was CMV serostatus. Compared with the approximately 600-donor mean, donors in an Asian-associated ancestry cluster had fewer N-insertions in productive TCRs, according to a later genetic analysis. Sequencing depth was assumed to be roughly uniform across donors in the presence/absence analyses, though that assumption may not hold. Because HLA typing was unavailable for some donors at each locus, only the typed subset was used in association tests. In the study, 150 to 200 TCR beta chains were listed as associated with cytomegalovirus. The classifier was reported to diagnose cytomegalovirus status with high specificity and sensitivity in both the original and validation cohorts. Most TCR sequences were seen in very few donors, while some public TCRs were found in many individuals. According to a later analysis, TCR association rates differed among HLA loci, with DRB1 alleles showing the most associated TCRs and HLA-C alleles showing the fewest.

V ends up 0 bases short and J 6 bases short, with an unmatched junction base count of 5. Based on the germline V gene, the CDR1 and CDR2 sequences are SGHTA and FQGNSA. Taken from cysteine to phenylalanine, the CDR3 has 16 residues. Only the CDR3 DNA stays, 48 bases, in frame from base 1. Libraries were constructed by the immunoSEQ multiplex PCR assay. The multiplex PCR relied on a mix of 60 forward primers for TCR Vbeta segments and 13 reverse primers for TCR Jbeta segments. A multiplex PCR assay on genomic DNA amplified the CDR3 region of rearranged TCR beta genes. On the Illumina HiSeq System, the amplified TCR beta libraries were sequenced as 87-base-pair reads. The paper's processing steps were these. Across the 600 to 700 repertoires, a later analysis counted about 81 million unique TCR beta chains, around 11 million of which were shared by at least two donors. Raw reads were error-corrected and collapsed into unique sequences by a nearest-neighbor algorithm in which closely related sequences were merged to remove PCR and sequencing errors. To assign V, D and J gene segments, CDR3 sequences were aligned to IMGT reference sequences. For a sequence to be retained, a match of at least six nucleotides to both a V gene segment and a J gene segment was required. A rearrangement counted as productive if the CDR3 had no stop codons and remained in frame with V and J, and every other rearrangement counted as non-productive. CDR3 was defined according to IMGT convention as the region running from the second conserved V-encoded cysteine to the conserved J-encoded phenylalanine. Sequences without an unambiguous match to a single V gene segment were excluded from the earlier analysis of about 630 of the donors. An earlier analysis of a few hundred of the donors classified V segments as functional when productive rearrangements were above 56.7% and as segregating when the standard deviation between donors was above 5%. To diagnose cytomegalovirus status from the catalog of TCR beta chain sequences, a statistical classification framework was built. V and J gene assignment, in a later analysis, came from comparing TCR nucleotide sequences with IMGT/GENE-DB human TR gene sequences. Using the TCRdist pipeline, a later analysis assigned CDR3 sequences along with most-parsimonious VDJ recombination scenarios. In a later analysis, each TCR beta chain was defined by its CDR3 amino acid sequence together with its V-gene family, and reads lacking a unique V-gene family were excluded. As a way to deal with suspected cross-contamination and a sequencing artifact, a later analysis dropped nearly 600 nucleotide sequences that were highly shared and had low generation probability. In a later analysis, a clonal expansion index for each public chain was calculated from normalized within-repertoire ranks of inferred template counts. Generation probabilities in a later analysis came from a VDJ recombination model fitted to out-of-frame rearrangements, and those results were checked against IGoR. In a later analysis, TCR-TCR, TCR-HLA and TCR-CMV co-occurrence was scored with hypergeometric tests, and a repertoire-size bias correction was applied to TCR pairs. A later analysis estimated false discovery rates by permuting HLA or CMV assignments 20 times. In a later analysis, co-occurring TCRs were grouped using DBSCAN, and TCRdist sequence similarity was added for clustering within HLA-allele-positive subsets. Repertoires with fewer than 30,000 or more than 120,000 public chains were left out of co-occurrence clustering, as were several repertoires with anomalous nucleotide sharing. This is the immuneACCESS table as TCRdb keeps it, with only in-frame sequences that have V and J called. A part of the clones is gone; compared with another copy, unresolved V genes explain less than half, and the rest is unexplained. From that table come the V and J calls and clone size; the DNA was used to work out D and trimming. A total of roughly 200,000 clones appear in this sample, 75% to 85% of them only once. Approximately 2.2% of the sample goes to the ten largest clones.

The cohort was made up of approximately 670 healthy bone marrow donors. At the time of sampling, all cohort members were nominally healthy, though unrecorded immune exposures were likely present. The donor tested CMV seronegative, placing the donor among the 350 to 400 seronegative members of the cohort. A peripheral blood sample was collected from each donor, and TCR beta sequencing was performed on peripheral blood mononuclear cells. Genomic DNA extraction from the blood cell samples was performed with the Qiagen DNeasy Blood Extraction Kit. This sequence uses TRBV7-2 and TRBJ1-5, and TRBD1 matches 10 of the central bases. The sample comprised PBMCs. The source of this sequence is a woman aged 50 to 60 in good health and CMV-seronegative. In nucleotides, the sequence is TGTGCCAGCAGCTTAGCGGGTCGGACAGGGGGTCAGCCCCAGCATTTT. This codes for CASSLAGRTGGQPQHF.